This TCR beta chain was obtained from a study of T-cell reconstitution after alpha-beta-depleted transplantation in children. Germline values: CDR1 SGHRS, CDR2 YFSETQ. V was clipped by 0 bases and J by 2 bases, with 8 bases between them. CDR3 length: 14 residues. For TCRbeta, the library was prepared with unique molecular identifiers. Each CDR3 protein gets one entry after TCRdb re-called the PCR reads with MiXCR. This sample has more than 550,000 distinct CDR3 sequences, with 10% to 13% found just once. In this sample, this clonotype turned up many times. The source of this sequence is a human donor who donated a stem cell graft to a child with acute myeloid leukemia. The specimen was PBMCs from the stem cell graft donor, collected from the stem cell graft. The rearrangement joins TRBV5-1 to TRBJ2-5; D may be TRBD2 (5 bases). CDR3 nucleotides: TGCGCCAGCAGCTTGGTCGGGAAGCAAGAGACCCAGTACTTC. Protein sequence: CASSLVGKQETQYF. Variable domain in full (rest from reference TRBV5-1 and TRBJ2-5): KAGVTQTPRYLIKTRGQQVTLSCSPISGHRSVSWYQQTPGQGLQFLFEYFSETQRNKGNFPGRFSGRQFSNSRSEMNVSTLELGDSALYLCASSLVGKQETQYFGPGTRLLVL.